The rows below give T cell receptor beta chains drawn from one sample of a study of metastatic and nonmetastatic thyroid tumors. TCRdb redid the clone calls on the PCR reads using MiXCR. Of approximately 50,000 clones listed, less than 5% are singletons. The sample taken for sequencing was blood. The receptors come from a female donor with papillary thyroid cancer or a benign thyroid nodule (not recorded which). Some clones in this sample may be carry-over from other donors' samples. Both conserved end residues are part of each CDR3.

j_call: TRBJ2-3
v_call: TRBV20-1
cdr3_aa: CSATRTSGRVVSDTQYF

j_call: TRBJ2-3
v_call: TRBV5-1
cdr3_aa: CASSSEGQSSDTQYF

j_call: TRBJ1-4
v_call: TRBV28
cdr3_aa: CASSDRGRGTEKLFF

j_call: TRBJ2-5
v_call: TRBV19
cdr3_aa: CASSADIQETQYF

j_call: TRBJ2-1
v_call: TRBV24-1
cdr3_aa: CATSHRRNNEQFF

j_call: TRBJ2-5
v_call: TRBV28
cdr3_aa: CASSPGWGGWKETQYF

j_call: TRBJ1-3
v_call: TRBV12-5
cdr3_aa: CASGLGQGDSGNTIYF

j_call: TRBJ2-7
v_call: TRBV6-1
cdr3_aa: CASRPGGSGGEQYF

j_call: TRBJ1-2
v_call: TRBV14
cdr3_aa: CASSQGGTRYGYTF

j_call: TRBJ1-1
v_call: TRBV12-3/TRBV12-4
cdr3_aa: CASRQGWYTEAFF

j_call: TRBJ2-7
v_call: TRBV5-1
cdr3_aa: CASSLGGEGLGSYEQYF

j_call: TRBJ2-7
v_call: TRBV15
cdr3_aa: CATSRDFGGQRSTYEQYF

j_call: TRBJ1-2
v_call: TRBV12-3/TRBV12-4
cdr3_aa: CASMKGTVYGYIF

j_call: TRBJ2-7
v_call: TRBV27
cdr3_aa: CASSFGYSSYEQYF

j_call: TRBJ2-2
v_call: TRBV11-2
cdr3_aa: CASSLSGGPANTGELFF

j_call: TRBJ1-2
v_call: TRBV12-3/TRBV12-4
cdr3_aa: CASSSQGNYGYTF

j_call: TRBJ1-6
v_call: TRBV6-1
cdr3_aa: CASSLDRVANSPLHF

j_call: TRBJ2-2
v_call: TRBV6-1
cdr3_aa: CASSADRITGELFF

j_call: TRBJ2-1
v_call: TRBV6-4
cdr3_aa: CASSAGTSGDYNEQFF

j_call: TRBJ2-5
v_call: TRBV12-3/TRBV12-4
cdr3_aa: CASSFAGTETQYF

j_call: TRBJ2-3
v_call: TRBV5-1
cdr3_aa: CASSLRTRTSTDTQYF

j_call: TRBJ1-1
v_call: TRBV19
cdr3_aa: CASSLFGEATEAFF

j_call: TRBJ2-7
v_call: TRBV20-1
cdr3_aa: CSARGTLTVGYEQYF

j_call: TRBJ2-3
v_call: TRBV11-3
cdr3_aa: CASSLRTGGRAGDTQYF

j_call: TRBJ2-7
v_call: TRBV2
cdr3_aa: CASSEWLAGVHEQYF

j_call: TRBJ2-7
v_call: TRBV9
cdr3_aa: CASSAYRFGKPYEQYF

j_call: TRBJ2-3
v_call: TRBV12-5
cdr3_aa: CASVGGSAPTDTQYF

j_call: TRBJ2-3
v_call: TRBV28
cdr3_aa: CASRPAGLAGGLDADTQYF

j_call: TRBJ1-2
v_call: TRBV5-4
cdr3_aa: CASSFQTREEGYGYTF

j_call: TRBJ2-2
v_call: TRBV19
cdr3_aa: CASKSGQGFTGELFF

j_call: TRBJ1-3
v_call: TRBV7-9
cdr3_aa: CASRATEGGPRGGNTIYF

j_call: TRBJ2-6
v_call: TRBV6-1
cdr3_aa: CASSLTSVRAGANVLTF

j_call: TRBJ2-7
v_call: TRBV5-6
cdr3_aa: CASSLELAGQEQYF

j_call: TRBJ2-2
v_call: TRBV28
cdr3_aa: CASTQLAGGAGELFF

j_call: TRBJ2-1
v_call: TRBV2
cdr3_aa: CASSDGTGMGNEQFF

j_call: TRBJ2-5
v_call: TRBV6-1
cdr3_aa: CASRTHPQGSGETQYF

j_call: TRBJ2-7
v_call: TRBV12-3/TRBV12-4
cdr3_aa: CASSRRTGGRYEQYF

j_call: TRBJ2-2
v_call: TRBV2
cdr3_aa: CASSESTPELFF

j_call: TRBJ2-7
v_call: TRBV6-5
cdr3_aa: CASSYQQGSYEQYF